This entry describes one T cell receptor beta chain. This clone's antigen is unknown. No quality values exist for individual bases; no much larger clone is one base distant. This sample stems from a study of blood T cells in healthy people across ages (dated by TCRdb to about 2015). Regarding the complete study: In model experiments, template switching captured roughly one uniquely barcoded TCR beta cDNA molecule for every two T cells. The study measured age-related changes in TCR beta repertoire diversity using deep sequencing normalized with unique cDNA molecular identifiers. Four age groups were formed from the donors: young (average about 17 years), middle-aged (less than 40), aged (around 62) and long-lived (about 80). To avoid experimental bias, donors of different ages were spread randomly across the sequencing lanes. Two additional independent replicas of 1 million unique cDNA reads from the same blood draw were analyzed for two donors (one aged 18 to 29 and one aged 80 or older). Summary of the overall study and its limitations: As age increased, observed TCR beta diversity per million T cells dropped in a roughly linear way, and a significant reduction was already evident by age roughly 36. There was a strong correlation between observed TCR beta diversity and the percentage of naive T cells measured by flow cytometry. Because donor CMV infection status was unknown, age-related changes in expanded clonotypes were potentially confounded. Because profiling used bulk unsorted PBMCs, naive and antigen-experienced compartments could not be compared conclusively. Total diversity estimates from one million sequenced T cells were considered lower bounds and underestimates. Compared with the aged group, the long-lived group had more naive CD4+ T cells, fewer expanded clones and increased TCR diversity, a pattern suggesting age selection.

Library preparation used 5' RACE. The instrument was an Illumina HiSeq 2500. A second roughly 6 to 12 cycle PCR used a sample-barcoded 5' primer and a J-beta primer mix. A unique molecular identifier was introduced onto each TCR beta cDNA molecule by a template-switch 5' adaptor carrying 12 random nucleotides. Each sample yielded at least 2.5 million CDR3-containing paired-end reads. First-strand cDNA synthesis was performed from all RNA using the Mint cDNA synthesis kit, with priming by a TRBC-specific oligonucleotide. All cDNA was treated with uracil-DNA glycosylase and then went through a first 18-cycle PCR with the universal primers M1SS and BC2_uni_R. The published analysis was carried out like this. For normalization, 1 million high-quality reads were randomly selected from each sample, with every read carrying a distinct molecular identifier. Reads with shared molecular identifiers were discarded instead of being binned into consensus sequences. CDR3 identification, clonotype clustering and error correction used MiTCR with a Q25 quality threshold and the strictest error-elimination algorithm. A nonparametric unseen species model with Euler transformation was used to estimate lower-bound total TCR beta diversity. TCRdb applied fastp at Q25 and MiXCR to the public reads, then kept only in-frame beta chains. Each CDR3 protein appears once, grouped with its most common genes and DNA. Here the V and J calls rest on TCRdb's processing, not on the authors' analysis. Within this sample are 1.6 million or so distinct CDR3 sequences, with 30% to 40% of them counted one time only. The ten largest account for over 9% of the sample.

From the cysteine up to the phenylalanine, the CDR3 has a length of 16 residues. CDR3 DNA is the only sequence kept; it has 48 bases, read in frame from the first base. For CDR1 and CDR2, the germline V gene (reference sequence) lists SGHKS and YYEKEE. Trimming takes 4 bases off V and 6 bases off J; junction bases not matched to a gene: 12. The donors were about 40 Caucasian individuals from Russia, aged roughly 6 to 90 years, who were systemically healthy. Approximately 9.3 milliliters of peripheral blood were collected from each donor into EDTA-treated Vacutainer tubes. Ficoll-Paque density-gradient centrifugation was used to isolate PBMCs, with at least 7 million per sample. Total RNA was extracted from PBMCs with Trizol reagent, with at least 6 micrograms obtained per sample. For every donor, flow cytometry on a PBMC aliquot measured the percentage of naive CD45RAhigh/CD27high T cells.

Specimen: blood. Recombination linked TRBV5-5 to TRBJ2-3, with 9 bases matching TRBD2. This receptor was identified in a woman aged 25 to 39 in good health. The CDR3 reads CASSLPGSGGTDTQYF. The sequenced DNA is TGTGCCAGCAGCCTCCCTGGTAGCGGGGGAACCGATACGCAGTATTTT. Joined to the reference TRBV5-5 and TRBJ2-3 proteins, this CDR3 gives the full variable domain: DAGVTQSPTHLIKTRGQQVTLRCSPISGHKSVSWYQQVLGQGPQFIFQYYEKEERGRGNFPDRFSARQFPNYSSELNVNALLLGDSALYLCASSLPGSGGTDTQYFGPGTRLTVL.